These T cell receptor beta chains were read from a single sample in a study of blood T cells in healthy people across ages. MiXCR was run by TCRdb on the 5' RACE reads, yielding one entry per CDR3 protein. This table has 950,000 to 1,200,000 distinct CDR3 sequences, under 40% appearing once. Sequenced sample: blood. The source of these receptors is a man aged 18 to 29 in good health. The CDR3 runs from the conserved cysteine through the conserved F or W. Each record gives: V gene, J gene, clone size, D gene, CDR3 DNA, CDR3 protein. A D gene is named only where the DNA matches it firmly. Only part of the rows carry a size: once, few, many, or a class if the clone is expanded.

>TRBV27|TRBJ2-2|-|-
TGTGCCAGCAAAGTGGACGGGCGGAACACCGGGGAGCTGTTTTTT
CASKVDGRNTGELFF
>TRBV29-1|TRBJ2-7|few|TRBD2
TGCAGCGTTGTTCTCCGGGGGGAATACGAGCAGTACTTC
CSVVLRGEYEQYF
>TRBV18|TRBJ1-1|-|-
TGTGCCAGCTCACAGGACGACAGGCGAGGGGCTTTCTTT
CASSQDDRRGAFF
>TRBV5-6|TRBJ2-4|few|-
TGTGCCAGCAGCTTCTCAGGGCCCAAGGAGTACTTC
CASSFSGPKEYF
>TRBV5-1|TRBJ1-1|few|-
TGCGCCAGCAGCGAGACCCGGGACGGGGGAGCTTTCTTT
CASSETRDGGAFF
>TRBV10-3|TRBJ2-3|-|TRBD1
TGTGCCAATCGAGGACAGGGGCTCGCAGATACGCAGTATTTT
CANRGQGLADTQYF
>TRBV29-1|TRBJ1-1|-|TRBD1
TGCAGCGTAGGGGCTGGGACAGGGGTTATGAACACTGAAGCTTTCTTT
CSVGAGTGVMNTEAFF
>TRBV12-3/TRBV12-4|TRBJ2-5|many|TRBD2
TGTGCCAGCAGTTTATCACGGGGGGGCCAAGAGACCCAGTACTTC
CASSLSRGGQETQYF
>TRBV7-2|TRBJ2-7|few|TRBD2
TGTGCCAGCAGCCAAAGATCCGGGACTAGCTCCTACGAGCAGTACTTC
CASSQRSGTSSYEQYF
>TRBV7-2|TRBJ1-1|few|-
TGTGCCAGCAGCTTAGGATATCGGGGGACTGAAGCTTTCTTT
CASSLGYRGTEAFF
>TRBV4-3|TRBJ1-6|-|-
TGCGCCAGCAGCCTAAGTGGTGCAGGGCAACATTCACCCCTCCACTTT
CASSLSGAGQHSPLHF